This entry lists 7 T cell receptor beta chains sequenced from one sample in a study of T cell repertoires in cytomegalovirus infection. TCRdb re-called the reads through MiXCR, storing one row per CDR3 protein. The sample records around 69,000 distinct CDR3 sequences, roughly 28% being singletons. These receptors have no identified antigens. Sequenced here: CD8+ T cells from cultured PBMCs, sampled from culture after CMV antigen stimulation. The receptors derive from a human donor in good health (CMV status not recorded). Some clones in this sample may be carry-over from other donors' samples.

The V and J genes are TRBV4-3 and TRBJ2-3, with 8 bases that match TRBD2. CDR1 LGHNA and CDR2 YSLEER come from the germline V gene. V gave up 0 bases and J gave up 1 base; unmatched junction bases: 12. The CDR3 contains 19 residues. The CDR3 sequence: CASSQDRQAGAARTDTQYF. CDR3 nucleotide sequence: TGCGCCAGCAGCCAAGATCGGCAAGCGGGGGCCGCTCGCACAGATACGCAGTATTTT.

The CDR3 nucleotides read TGTGCCAGCAGTTATGACAGGGGGCGGAGTGGAAATCAGCCCCAGCATTTT. Translation: CASSYDRGRSGNQPQHF. The rearrangement uses TRBV6-2 or TRBV6-3 and TRBJ1-5; 10 positions agree with TRBD1. The CDR3 has 17 residues. Germline CDR1 reads MNHEY; CDR2 reads SVGEGT. Trimming took 3 bases from V and 4 from J; bases not matched to a gene: 9.

The genes are TRBV19 and TRBJ1-5, with D possibly TRBD1 on 6 matching bases. Trimming removed 7 bases at V and 1 base at J, with 23 bases between. Germline lookup yields CDR1 LNHDA and CDR2 SQIVND (reference sequence). The CDR3 is 18 residues long. CDR3 sequence: CASTADVVDRISNQPQHF. CDR3 DNA sequence: TGTGCCAGTACCGCAGACGTCGTAGACAGGATAAGCAATCAGCCCCAGCATTTT.

In this sample, this clonotype turned up many times. This chain links TRBV7-2 with TRBJ2-1; TRBD2 aligns across 12 bases. Germline lookup yields CDR1 SGHTA and CDR2 FQGNSA. With 0 bases clipped from V and 7 bases from J, the junction kept 7 bases outside the gene matches. The CDR3 consists of 17 residues. CDR3 bases: TGTGCCAGCAGCTTAGCGATCGGACTAGCGGGATTTAATGAGCAGTTCTTC. As protein: CASSLAIGLAGFNEQFF.

This clonotype came up many times. The CDR3 region is CASTRGVEANEQFF. CDR3 coding DNA: TGTGCCAGCACCAGGGGTGTTGAGGCGAATGAGCAGTTCTTC. The V gene is TRBV6-2 or TRBV6-3, the J gene TRBJ2-1, with D tentatively TRBD1 (6 bases). Per the germline V gene, CDR1 is MNHEY and CDR2 is SVGEGT. This CDR3 is built from 14 residues. V dropped 7 bases and J dropped 7 bases, with 17 bases sitting between them.

This clonotype was found many times. The V gene is TRBV6-1, the J gene TRBJ1-5; possible D gene TRBD1, 5 bases. V gave up 8 bases and J gave up 0 bases, with 14 bases separating them. CDR3 length: 15 amino acids. CDR1 MNHNS and CDR2 SASEGT come from the germline V gene. The chain's CDR3 is CASLDRLFSNQPQHF. In DNA form, the CDR3 reads TGTGCCAGCCTCGACAGACTTTTTAGCAATCAGCCCCAGCATTTT.

The chain couples TRBV20-1 to TRBJ2-1; TRBD2 agrees at 7 bases. This CDR3 comprises 12 residues. The germline V gene has CDR1 DFQATT and CDR2 SNEGSKA (reference sequence). CDR3: CMTAGDYNEQFF. The CDR3 nucleotides read TGCATGACTGCGGGGGATTACAATGAGCAGTTCTTC.